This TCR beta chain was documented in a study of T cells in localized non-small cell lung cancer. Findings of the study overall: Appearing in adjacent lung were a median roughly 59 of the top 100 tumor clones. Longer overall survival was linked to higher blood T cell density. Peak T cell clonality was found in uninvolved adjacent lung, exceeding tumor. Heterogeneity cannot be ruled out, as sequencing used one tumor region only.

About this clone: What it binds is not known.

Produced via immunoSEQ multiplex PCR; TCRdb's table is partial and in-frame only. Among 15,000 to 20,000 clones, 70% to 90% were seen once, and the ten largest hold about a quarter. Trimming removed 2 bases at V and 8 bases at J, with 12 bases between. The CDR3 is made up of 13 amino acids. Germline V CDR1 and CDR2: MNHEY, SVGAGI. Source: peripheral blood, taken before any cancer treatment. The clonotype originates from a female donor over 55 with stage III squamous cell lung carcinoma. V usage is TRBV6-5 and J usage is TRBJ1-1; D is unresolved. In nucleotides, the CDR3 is TGTGCCAGCAGTTACGCGGGGTCCCTCGAAGCTTTCTTT. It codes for CASSYAGSLEAFF.